What follows are 20 T cell receptor beta chains derived from one specimen sequenced in a study of blood T cell repertoires in COVID-19. Method: immunoSEQ multiplex PCR; TCRdb's copy keeps in-frame clones and lacks some. The sample shows some 160,000 clones, roughly 90% of them seen only once. The material sequenced was peripheral blood. These receptor sequences come from a man in his sixties with acute or convalescent COVID-19.

The J gene is TRBJ1-5, the V gene TRBV4-2; possibly TRBD1 for D (6 bases). The CDR3 consists of 14 residues. Trimming removed 3 bases at V and 6 bases at J, with 12 bases between. Looked up from germline, CDR1 is LGHNA and CDR2 is YNFKEQ. DNA of the CDR3: TGTGCCAGCAGCCACAAACAGGACAGTCAGCCCCAGCATTTT. Amino acids: CASSHKQDSQPQHF.

This clone was recorded once. The chain joins TRBV7-2 to TRBJ1-4, with 7 positions matching TRBD1. The length of the CDR3 is 16 residues. Trimming cost V 3 bases and J 2 bases; bases outside gene matches: 6. The germline V gene has CDR1 SGHTA and CDR2 FQGNSA. CDR3 in DNA: TGTGCCAGCAGCTTCAGGCAGGGGGTGACTAATGAAAAACTGTTTTTT. The encoded protein is CASSFRQGVTNEKLFF.

The J gene is TRBJ1-2, the V gene TRBV11-2, with 12 bases that match TRBD1. In germline, CDR1 is SGHAT, CDR2 FQNNGV. Trimming cost V 5 bases and J 4 bases; bases outside gene matches: 11. The CDR3 covers 17 residues. The CDR3 loop reads CASSPSTGTGGVYGYTF. CDR3 nucleotide sequence: TGTGCCAGCAGCCCCTCGACCGGGACAGGGGGCGTCTATGGCTACACCTTC.

This sequence joins TRBV11-3 and TRBJ2-4; D unclear. V was shortened by 1 base and J by 0 bases, with 13 bases between the two germline ends. Per the germline V gene, CDR1 is SGHNT and CDR2 is YENEEA. The CDR3 runs 17 residues. Here the CDR3 DNA reads TGTGCCAGCAGCTTAGGGTATGTCTTACTAGCCAAAAACATTCAGTACTTC. This translates into CASSLGYVLLAKNIQYF.

This chain uses TRBV24-1 with TRBJ2-7, with TRBD1 matching 7 bases. The CDR3 covers 13 residues. J was trimmed by 5 bases and V by 5 bases; bases with no gene match: 5. Per the germline V gene, CDR1 is KGHDR and CDR2 is SFDVKD. CDR3 sequence reads: CATSVSTGHEQYF. CDR3 sequence (DNA): TGTGCCACCAGTGTTTCGACAGGGCACGAGCAGTACTTC.

The gene calls are TRBV7-9 and TRBJ1-1; 10 bases map to TRBD1. V was pared by 4 bases and J by 8 bases, with 10 bases of the junction left unmatched. Germline V lookup: CDR1 SEHNR, CDR2 FQNEAQ (reference sequence). CDR3 length: 15 residues. The CDR3 sequence: CASSSTGGTAQEAFF. The CDR3 DNA is TGTGCCAGCAGCTCGACAGGGGGCACGGCCCAAGAAGCTTTCTTT.

V is TRBV24-1 and J is TRBJ2-1; 8 positions match TRBD2. The J segment lost 1 base and the V segment lost 4 bases, leaving 5 bases of the junction unmatched. This CDR3 contains 16 residues. The germline V gene encodes CDR1 KGHDR and CDR2 SFDVKD. CDR3 region: CATSDRGGKSYNEQFF. Here the CDR3 DNA reads TGTGCCACCAGTGACCGCGGGGGGAAATCCTACAATGAGCAGTTCTTC.

CDR3 nucleotide sequence: TGTGCCAGCAGCCAAGATTCGGCAGGCCGCAGGCCCAATCAGCCCCAGCATTTT. It encodes CASSQDSAGRRPNQPQHF. The V call is TRBV4-2, the J call TRBJ1-5; D unresolved. The germline V gene encodes CDR1 LGHNA and CDR2 YNFKEQ. Trimming left V 0 bases short and J 3 bases short, with 18 bases between. The CDR3 contains 18 residues.

The chain carries TRBV6-6 and TRBJ2-1; 9 nucleotides line up with TRBD1. The CDR3 runs to 13 residues. The V gene's germline CDR1 is MNHNY and CDR2 SVGAGI (reference sequence). The junction had 2 bases not matched to a gene; V was cut back by 5 bases and J by 6 bases. CDR3 region: CASSRQGVNEQFF. CDR3 nucleotide sequence: TGTGCCAGCAGTCGACAGGGGGTCAATGAGCAGTTCTTC.

The chain carries TRBV14 and TRBJ1-6; D unclear. Germline CDR1 is SGHDN and CDR2 is FVKESK. The CDR3 is 15 residues long. V lost 1 base to trimming and J lost 9 bases, with 13 bases between them. CDR3 protein: CASSQGSRRSSPLHF. The CDR3 DNA sequence: TGTGCCAGCAGCCAAGGGAGCAGGAGGAGTTCACCCCTCCACTTT.

This clone has only one observation. The chain is built from TRBV15 and TRBJ2-5; D is possibly TRBD1 (6 bases). Trimming pared 2 bases from V and 5 bases from J, leaving 12 bases between. Germline loops: CDR1 LNHNV, CDR2 YYDKDF (reference sequence). This CDR3 is 14 amino acids long. The CDR3 loop reads CATSRNRVWETQYF. The DNA for the CDR3 is TGTGCCACCAGCAGAAACAGGGTTTGGGAGACCCAGTACTTC.

The V call is TRBV5-8, the J call TRBJ1-1, with 8 positions matching TRBD1. The junction had 7 bases not matched to a gene; V was cut back by 0 bases and J by 3 bases. CDR3 size: 16 residues. CDR1 is SGHTS, CDR2 YDEGEE, per germline. DNA for the CDR3: TGTGCCAGCAGCTTGGGAGGACAGGGATCCCACACTGAAGCTTTCTTT. It is translated as CASSLGGQGSHTEAFF.

The chain links TRBV18 to TRBJ2-1; perhaps TRBD2 as D (5 bases). The CDR3 loop spans 14 amino acids. CDR1 is KGHSH, CDR2 LQKENI, per germline. The germline V and J ends were trimmed by 5 bases and 4 bases, with 12 bases remaining between them. The CDR3 coding sequence is TGTGCCAGCTCAGACCGGGGTTCATACAATGAGCAGTTCTTC. Translating it yields CASSDRGSYNEQFF.

The chain employs TRBV25-1 and TRBJ2-3; TRBD1 is a possible D gene (5 bases). The germline V gene encodes CDR1 MGHDK and CDR2 SYGVNS. This CDR3 has 16 amino acids. V shed 6 bases and J shed 1 base, with 17 bases lying between them. The CDR3 sequence is CASSPGRGWRTDTQYF. In DNA form, the CDR3 reads TGTGCCAGCAGCCCCGGTAGGGGCTGGCGCACAGATACGCAGTATTTT.

The rearrangement joins TRBV4-1 to TRBJ2-7, with a tentative D call TRBD1 (6 bases). Trimming took 2 bases from V and 0 from J, leaving 11 bases between them. Germline CDR1 and CDR2: MGHRA and YSYEKL. The length of the CDR3 is 15 residues. CDR3 nucleotide sequence: TGCGCCAGCAGCCAAAGAACAGGGCCCTCCTACGAGCAGTACTTC. It translates to CASSQRTGPSYEQYF.

This clone was seen a few times. The gene calls are TRBV24-1 and TRBJ2-7, with D possibly TRBD2 on 6 matching bases. V was shortened by 11 bases and J by 6 bases, with 22 bases between the two germline ends. CDR3 length: 14 amino acids. Germline V gene lookup returns CDR1 KGHDR and CDR2 SFDVKD. CDR3 sequence reads: CAIPGVALSTEQYF. CDR3 nucleotides: TGTGCCATCCCGGGGGTAGCTCTTTCAACCGAGCAGTACTTC.

This clone was seen just once. V and J are TRBV14 and TRBJ2-3; 7 positions agree with TRBD1. Trimming removed 3 bases from V and 0 bases from J; junction bases left unmatched: 6. Germline CDR1 and CDR2: SGHDN and FVKESK. This CDR3 has 16 residues. CDR3 nucleotide sequence: TGTGCCAGCAGCCACTGGGACAGCTCTAGCACAGATACGCAGTATTTT. It yields the protein CASSHWDSSSTDTQYF.

The chain uses TRBV19 and TRBJ1-1; D is uncertain. Germline V gene data show CDR1 as LNHDA and CDR2 as SQIVND (reference sequence). The ends were cut back, 7 bases at V and 1 base at J, with 10 bases in the middle. This CDR3 is built from 13 residues. CDR3 coding DNA: TGTGCCAGTATGCCGGGTCGGAACACTGAAGCTTTCTTT. Protein sequence: CASMPGRNTEAFF.

The CDR3 DNA sequence: TGCGCCAGCAGCCGGGCACAAGGGGGCGTCTATGGCTACACCTTC. Translated: CASSRAQGGVYGYTF. V gene TRBV5-1 combines with J gene TRBJ1-2; TRBD1 aligns across 7 bases. The V gene's germline CDR1 is SGHRS and CDR2 YFSETQ. Trimming removed 4 bases from V and 4 bases from J; junction bases left unmatched: 10. The CDR3 has 15 residues.

The rearrangement joins TRBV3-1 (or the pseudogene TRBV3-2) to TRBJ2-5, with TRBD1 matching over 7 bases. The V gene's germline CDR1 is LGHDT and CDR2 YNNKEL (reference sequence). This CDR3 has 10 residues. The CDR3 sequence: CLRGRKTQYF. CDR3 DNA sequence: TGTCTCAGGGGGAGAAAGACCCAGTACTTC.